These 17 T cell receptor beta chains originate from one sample sequenced in a study of T cell changes during pregnancy in multiple sclerosis (dated by TCRdb to between 2019 and 2020). Preparation of the library involved the immunoSEQ multiplex PCR assay. The table was pulled from immuneACCESS by TCRdb, which kept in-frame rearrangements only. Such tables lose some clones; where checked, under half of the loss comes from unresolved V genes, and the rest has no known cause. Across this sample there are about 110,000 clones, with 85% to 95% seen only once. The ten biggest clones cover over 0.65% of the sample. The sample here was peripheral blood, taken in the third trimester of pregnancy. The receptors stem from a female donor in good health, enrolled as a control in a pregnancy study.

The chain has TRBV11-3 and TRBJ2-2, with D possibly matching TRBD1 (6 bases). The CDR3 contains 14 residues. Germline V lookup: CDR1 SGHNT, CDR2 YENEEA. V lost 7 bases and J lost 1, with 10 bases in between. Here the CDR3 reads CASTQGQNTGELFF. The CDR3 DNA follows: TGTGCCAGCACCCAGGGACAGAACACCGGGGAGCTGTTTTTT.

This chain connects TRBV5-1 to TRBJ1-1; D unresolved. The CDR3 totals 14 residues. Germline lookup yields CDR1 SGHRS and CDR2 YFSETQ. The V end was cut by 2 bases, the J end by 2 bases, with 10 bases between. CDR3 sequence reads: CASSFQTLNTEAFF. As DNA, the CDR3 is TGCGCCAGCAGCTTCCAAACACTAAACACTGAAGCTTTCTTT.

The chain joins TRBV14 to TRBJ1-2; D is unresolved. Looked up from germline, CDR1 is SGHDN and CDR2 is FVKESK. The length of the CDR3 is 14 residues. Trimming cost V 1 base and J 8 bases, with 14 bases left between them. This CDR3 is CASSQAAAYGGYTF. DNA for the CDR3: TGTGCCAGCAGCCAAGCGGCGGCGTATGGGGGCTACACCTTC.

V is TRBV11-2 and J is TRBJ1-3, with TRBD1 matching over 10 bases. The CDR3 covers 18 residues. Germline loops: CDR1 SGHAT, CDR2 FQNNGV. J lost 4 bases, V lost 1 base, and 10 bases had no gene match. The CDR3 reads CASSLVILGQGVGNTIYF. The CDR3 DNA reads as TGTGCCAGCAGCTTAGTGATCCTAGGACAGGGGGTCGGAAACACCATATATTTT.

This clone showed up just once. The chain uses TRBV7-7 and TRBJ2-3, with 13 positions matching TRBD2. The CDR3 length is 16 residues. CDR1 and CDR2 from the germline V gene are SSHAT and FNYEAQ (reference sequence). After removal of 5 bases from V and 1 base from J, the junction contained 3 bases not matched to a gene. The CDR3, as DNA: TGTGCCAGCAGCCCCGGACTAGCGGGGGGCACAGATACGCAGTATTTT. Residues: CASSPGLAGGTDTQYF.

The rearrangement links TRBV7-9 to TRBJ1-1, with 7 bases that match TRBD1. The junction had 7 bases not matched to a gene; V was cut back by 5 bases and J by 1 base. CDR3 length: 15 residues. Germline CDR1 and CDR2: SEHNR and FQNEAQ (reference sequence). The CDR3 spells CASSAWDRRNTEAFF. CDR3 sequence (DNA): TGTGCCAGCAGCGCTTGGGACAGACGGAACACTGAAGCTTTCTTT. The variable domain in full, completed from reference TRBV7-9 and TRBJ1-1, reads DTGVSQNPRHKITKRGQNVTFRCDPISEHNRLYWYRQTLGQGPEFLTYFQNEAQLEKSRLLSDRFSAERPKGSFSTLEIQRTEQGDSAMYLCASSAWDRRNTEAFFGQGTRLTVV.

This rearrangement joins TRBV9 to TRBJ2-3, with D possibly matching TRBD2 (5 bases). V was clipped by 0 bases and J by 5 bases, with 10 bases between them. In germline, CDR1 is SGDLS, CDR2 YYNGEE. The CDR3 loop spans 14 amino acids. This CDR3 is CASSVASWGDTQYF. Written as DNA, the CDR3 is TGTGCCAGCAGCGTAGCTAGCTGGGGAGATACGCAGTATTTT.

V and J are TRBV6-6 and TRBJ1-5, with 7 bases that match TRBD1. This CDR3 is built from 15 residues. The V and J ends lost 2 bases and 0 bases, in that order; junction bases with no gene match: 1. Germline lookup yields CDR1 MNHNY and CDR2 SVGAGI (reference sequence). CDR3 amino acids: CASSYTGASNQPQHF. CDR3 in DNA: TGTGCCAGCAGTTACACAGGGGCTAGCAATCAGCCCCAGCATTTT.

The chain has TRBV7-2 and TRBJ1-4; no firm D call. This CDR3 region has 15 residues. Germline V gene sequence: CDR1 SGHTA, CDR2 FQGNSA. Trimming cost V 5 bases and J 3 bases, with 13 bases left between them. In nucleotides, the CDR3 is TGTGCCAGCAGCCCCCGGGTGCTAGCTAATGAAAAACTGTTTTTT. This codes for CASSPRVLANEKLFF.

This chain uses TRBV7-2 with TRBJ2-7; D might be TRBD2 (6 bases). The CDR3 totals 15 residues. V lost 6 bases to trimming and J lost 0 bases, with 15 bases between them. Germline assignment: CDR1 SGHTA and CDR2 FQGNSA. CDR3 in amino acids: CASSPSGTFSYEQYF. CDR3 sequence (DNA): TGTGCCAGCAGTCCTTCTGGGACTTTCTCCTACGAGCAGTACTTC.

The chain joins TRBV4-3 to TRBJ2-2; 12 nucleotides line up with TRBD2. The CDR3 has 17 amino acids. Germline V gene data show CDR1 as LGHNA and CDR2 as YSLEER. The V segment lost 2 bases and the J segment 7 bases; nucleotides outside the gene matches: 8. As DNA, the CDR3 is TGCGCCAGCAGCCAATTGCTAGCGGGGGGGCCTAACGGGGAGCTGTTTTTT. It specifies CASSQLLAGGPNGELFF.

This sequence joins TRBV6-5 and TRBJ2-1; 9 positions match TRBD1. The CDR3 sequence is 15 residues long. CDR1 is MNHEY and CDR2 is SVGAGI in the germline V gene. The J segment lost 9 bases and the V segment lost 6 bases, leaving 12 bases of the junction unmatched. CDR3 residues: CASRTGTGYLGEQFF. In DNA form, the CDR3 reads TGTGCCAGCAGAACCGGGACAGGGTATTTAGGTGAGCAGTTCTTC.

This clone showed up just once. J is TRBJ1-1 and V is TRBV11-3; possible D gene TRBD1, 6 bases. The CDR3 has 14 amino acids. Germline CDR1 reads SGHNT; CDR2 reads YENEEA. Trimming shortened V by 4 bases and J by 4 bases, and 13 bases separated the two germline ends. CDR3 region: CASSSWDKSTEAFF. CDR3 sequence (DNA): TGTGCCAGCAGCTCCTGGGACAAGTCCACTGAAGCTTTCTTT.

V usage is TRBV7-2 and J usage is TRBJ1-6, with 8 bases that match TRBD1. Germline V gives CDR1 SGHTA, CDR2 FQGNSA. The CDR3 contains 16 residues. Trimming took 7 bases from V and 11 from J; bases not matched to a gene: 16. CDR3 coding DNA: TGTGCCAGCACTCCCCTCGTTGGACAGGGCCACGCACCCCTCCACTTT. Amino acid sequence: CASTPLVGQGHAPLHF.

V is TRBV7-3 and J is TRBJ1-1, with a possible D match to TRBD1 (5 bases). This CDR3 is built from 14 residues. The V gene lost 3 bases and the J gene lost 6 bases, with 14 bases spanning the gap. CDR1 and CDR2 (germline): SGHTA, FQGTGA. This CDR3 reads CASSFGTLRSEAFF. DNA of the CDR3: TGTGCCAGCAGCTTTGGGACTTTACGGTCTGAAGCTTTCTTT.

As concerns this clone: Relative to the germline gene, one junction end is altered; a read error may explain this. The chain has TRBV2 and TRBJ2-7; a possible D gene is TRBD1 (6 bases). CDR1 is SNHLY and CDR2 is FYNNEI in the germline V gene. This CDR3 comprises 14 residues. This CDR3 reads CASREDRKGYEQYF. CDR3 bases: TGTGCCAGCAGGGAAGACAGGAAAGGTTACGAGCAGTACTTC.

The V and J genes are TRBV30 and TRBJ2-5, with a tentative D call TRBD2 (6 bases). Germline assignment: CDR1 GTSNPN and CDR2 SVGIG (reference sequence). V was clipped by 0 bases and J by 0 bases, with 14 bases between them. This CDR3 is 16 amino acids long. CDR3: CAWSVGVGGYQETQYF. CDR3 DNA: TGTGCCTGGAGTGTAGGGGTCGGGGGATACCAAGAGACCCAGTACTTC.